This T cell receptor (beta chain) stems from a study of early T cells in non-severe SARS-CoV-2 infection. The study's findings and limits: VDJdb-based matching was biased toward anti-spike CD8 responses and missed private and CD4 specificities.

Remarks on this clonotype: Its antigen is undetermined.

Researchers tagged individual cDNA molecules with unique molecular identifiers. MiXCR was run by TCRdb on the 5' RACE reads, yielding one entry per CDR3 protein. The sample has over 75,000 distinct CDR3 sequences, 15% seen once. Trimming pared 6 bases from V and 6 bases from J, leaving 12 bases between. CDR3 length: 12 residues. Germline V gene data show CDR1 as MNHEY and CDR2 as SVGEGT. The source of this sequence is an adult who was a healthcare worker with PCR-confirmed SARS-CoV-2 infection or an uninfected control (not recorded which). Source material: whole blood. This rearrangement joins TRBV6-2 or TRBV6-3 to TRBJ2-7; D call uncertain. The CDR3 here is CASSSNSLEQYF. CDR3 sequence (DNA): TGTGCCAGCAGCTCCAACAGTCTCGAGCAGTACTTC.